This record looks at one TCR beta chain sequence and its context. It lacks a known antigen. Base-call qualities are not available, and no considerably larger clone is one nucleotide away. The data belong to a study of T cell changes during pregnancy in multiple sclerosis (dated by TCRdb to the late 2010s). For the study in its entirety: The study examined how the T cell repertoire changed over the course of pregnancy in women with multiple sclerosis.

The library was made by the immunoSEQ multiplex PCR assay. TCRdb holds this immuneACCESS table with in-frame rearrangements only. Some clones are missing; in checked studies, unresolved V genes explain under half, and the rest has no known cause. This sample lists 35,000 to 45,000 clones; 90% to 95% were detected once. Together, the top ten hold about 0.73% of the sample. The germline V gene supplies CDR1 LGHNA and CDR2 YSLEER. From the cysteine through the phenylalanine, the CDR3 covers 15 amino acids. The sequence is cut down to CDR3 DNA, 45 bases in frame from base 1. After removal of 0 bases from V and 3 bases from J, the junction retains 4 bases not matched to a gene.

The TCR comes from a female donor with multiple sclerosis, enrolled in a pregnancy study. This chain joins TRBV4-3 to TRBJ1-2, with TRBD1 matching 7 junction bases. This material consisted of CD4+ T cells from peripheral blood mononuclear cells, taken before pregnancy. The CDR3: CASSQEEGAYYGYTF. The base sequence is TGCGCCAGCAGCCAAGAGGAGGGGGCTTACTATGGCTACACCTTC.